The rows below give T cell receptor beta chains drawn from one sample of a study of blood T cell repertoires in COVID-19. The protocol was immunoSEQ multiplex PCR, while the TCRdb copy is restricted to in-frame clones and leaves out a portion. Of approximately 99,000 clones in the sample, around 84% were seen once. The sequenced sample was peripheral blood. These receptors were obtained from a woman aged 55-69 years in a cohort sampled during active or convalescent COVID-19. The CDR3 runs from the conserved cysteine through the conserved F or W. Each record gives: CDR3 DNA, CDR3 protein, D gene, CDR3 length, J gene, V gene. D genes are given only for firm matches.

TGTGCCACCAGCAGAGATCAGTCTTCGGCCCCGGGAGAGACCCAGTACTTC,CATSRDQSSAPGETQYF,NA,17,TRBJ2-5,TRBV15
TGTGCCAGCAGTGCCGACAGGGGCGAAGCTTTCTTT,CASSADRGEAFF,TRBD1,12,TRBJ1-1,TRBV6-6
TGTGCCAGCAGCTTAGGAGGGAACAAGAATAATTCACCCCTCCACTTT,CASSLGGNKNNSPLHF,NA,16,TRBJ1-6,TRBV7-6
TGTGCCAGCAGCTGGGGACTAGCGGGGGGCCAAGAGACCCAGTACTTC,CASSWGLAGGQETQYF,TRBD2,16,TRBJ2-5,TRBV7-9
TGCAGTGCTCCTTACCCGGTGGCTTTCTTT,CSAPYPVAFF,NA,10,TRBJ1-1,TRBV20-1
TGTGCCAGCAGCCAAAGGGGGAGAGCTAATGAAAAACTGTTTTTT,CASSQRGRANEKLFF,NA,15,TRBJ1-4,TRBV2
TGTGCCAGCAGCTTAGTAGCGGTTGAAGCTTTCTTT,CASSLVAVEAFF,NA,12,TRBJ1-1,TRBV7-8
TGTGCCAGCAGCGCAGGCTTGGACACTGAAGCTTTCTTT,CASSAGLDTEAFF,NA,13,TRBJ1-1,TRBV7-3
TGTGCCAGCAGCTTAGAAACTACAGGGGGTTGGCGTCAGCCCCAGCATTTT,CASSLETTGGWRQPQHF,TRBD1,17,TRBJ1-5,TRBV11-3
TGTGCCAGCAGCGTAGGGGCGGGAGGAACAGATACGCAGTATTTT,CASSVGAGGTDTQYF,TRBD2,15,TRBJ2-3,TRBV9
TGCGCCAGCAGCCAAGATAGGACAAACTCCTACGAGCAGTACTTC,CASSQDRTNSYEQYF,NA,15,TRBJ2-7,TRBV4-1
TGCGCCAGCAGTCGGACTAGCGGGGAAGGTGAGCAGTTCTTC,CASSRTSGEGEQFF,TRBD2,14,TRBJ2-1,TRBV5-1
TGTGCCAGCAGTCGGACAGCTCCTAACTATGGCTACACCTTC,CASSRTAPNYGYTF,NA,14,TRBJ1-2,TRBV6-5
TGTGCCAGCAGCCCCGGACATGGAAACACCATATATTTT,CASSPGHGNTIYF,NA,13,TRBJ1-3,TRBV7-9
TGTGCCAGCTCACCTCAGGGGAATAGCAATCAGCCCCAGCATTTT,CASSPQGNSNQPQHF,NA,15,TRBJ1-5,TRBV18
TGTGCCAGCTCACCAAGCTTGACAGGGGGCGATTCACCCCTCCACTTT,CASSPSLTGGDSPLHF,TRBD1,16,TRBJ1-6,TRBV18
TGTGCCAGCAGTATTCCACTTGTGGCGGGACCCGAAGGCACCGGGGAGCTGTTTTTT,CASSIPLVAGPEGTGELFF,NA,19,TRBJ2-2,TRBV2
TGCGCCAGCAGCTTGGGTGAACTCTCGGGGAATGAGCAGTTCTTC,CASSLGELSGNEQFF,NA,15,TRBJ2-1,TRBV5-1
TGCGCCAGCAGACACGGACAGGGAGGAAACACCATATATTTT,CASRHGQGGNTIYF,TRBD1,14,TRBJ1-3,TRBV5-1
TGTGCCAGCAGCTTGTTGGCCGATGGCTACACCTTC,CASSLLADGYTF,NA,12,TRBJ1-2,TRBV11-1
TGTGCCAGCAGACGACCCGGGGAAAAACTGTTTTTT,CASRRPGEKLFF,NA,12,TRBJ1-4,TRBV7-9
TGTGCCAGCAGCCAAGGAGGGGGCGTGGGCACTGAAGCTTTCTTT,CASSQGGGVGTEAFF,TRBD1,15,TRBJ1-1,TRBV3-1/TRBV3-2
TGTGCCAGCAGTTACCCTCCTGAACTCGCTGGCTACACCTTC,CASSYPPELAGYTF,NA,14,TRBJ1-2,TRBV6-2/TRBV6-3
TGTGCTAGCAGCGACTTGCGGGCCGGAACAGATACGCAGTATTTT,CASSDLRAGTDTQYF,NA,15,TRBJ2-3,TRBV7-7
TGTGCCAGCAGCTTCGGACAGACCTCCTATGGCTACACCTTC,CASSFGQTSYGYTF,NA,14,TRBJ1-2,TRBV11-2